One and the same sample provided the 5 T cell receptor beta chains below, sequenced in a study of PD-1 blockade in classical Hodgkin lymphoma. Every one of the patients relapsed after autologous stem cell transplantation (brentuximab vedotin exposure was variable). Clones were read by immunoSEQ multiplex PCR, and TCRdb kept only the in-frame ones, dropping some. The sample consists of about 100,000 clones, 75% to 90% of them appearing once. Specimen: peripheral blood mononuclear cells (PBMCs), collected at baseline. The receptors originated from a human donor with classical Hodgkin lymphoma.

J is TRBJ2-1 and V is TRBV7-3; the D is unclear. This CDR3 contains 15 residues. Germline loops: CDR1 SGHTA, CDR2 FQGTGA. The V and J ends lost 0 bases and 8 bases respectively, with 14 bases between them. CDR3 in amino acids: CASSLTRTSAHEQFF. CDR3 nucleotide sequence: TGTGCCAGCAGCTTAACGAGGACGAGCGCCCATGAGCAGTTCTTC.

The chain recombines TRBV30 with TRBJ2-1; 9 nucleotides align to TRBD2. J was trimmed by 8 bases and V by 2 bases; bases with no gene match: 10. The CDR3 spans 15 residues. Germline CDR1 GTSNPN, CDR2 SVGIG (reference sequence). The CDR3 DNA is TGTGCCTGGAGTTTGACTAGCGGCCGTCCGGATGAGCAGTTCTTC. Amino acid sequence: CAWSLTSGRPDEQFF.

J is TRBJ1-4 and V is TRBV15, with 9 positions matching TRBD1. V shed 0 bases and J 7 bases; nucleotides not matched to a gene: 3. The CDR3 sequence is 15 residues long. Looked up from germline, CDR1 is LNHNV and CDR2 is YYDKDF (reference sequence). In nucleotides, the CDR3 is TGTGCCACCAGCAGAGATGGGGACAGGGCTGAAAAACTGTTTTTT. This gives the protein CATSRDGDRAEKLFF.

The chain uses TRBV7-7 and TRBJ1-3, with D possibly matching TRBD1 (5 bases). CDR1 is SSHAT and CDR2 is FNYEAQ in the germline V gene (reference sequence). This CDR3 comprises 15 residues. Trimming pared 3 bases from V and 0 bases from J, leaving 9 bases between. The CDR3 nucleotides read TGTGCCAGCAGCTTGGGGGGAGGCTCTGGAAACACCATATATTTT. Its translation: CASSLGGGSGNTIYF.

This rearrangement joins TRBV11-2 to TRBJ1-3, with D perhaps TRBD1 (5 bases). Per the germline V gene, CDR1 is SGHAT and CDR2 is FQNNGV. Trimming left V 5 bases short and J 3 bases short, with 14 bases between. This CDR3 is 15 amino acids long. For the CDR3, the DNA is TGTGCCAGCAGCACTAGGGCCGGGGGTGGAAACACCATATATTTT. This gives the protein CASSTRAGGGNTIYF. Full variable domain (outside the CDR3, taken from reference TRBV11-2 and TRBJ1-3): EAGVAQSPRYKIIEKRQSVAFWCNPISGHATLYWYQQILGQGPKLLIQFQNNGVVDDSQLPKDRFSAERLKGVDSTLKIQPAKLEDSAVYLCASSTRAGGGNTIYFGEGSWLTVV.